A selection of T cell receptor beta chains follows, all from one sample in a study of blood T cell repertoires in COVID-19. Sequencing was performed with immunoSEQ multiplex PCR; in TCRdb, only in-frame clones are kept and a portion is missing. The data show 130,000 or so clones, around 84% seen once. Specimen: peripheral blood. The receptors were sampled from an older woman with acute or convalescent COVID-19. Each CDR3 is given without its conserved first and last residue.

CDR3: ASSQGDSTEAF
V: TRBV5-8

CDR3: ASSLSQGQGHGYT
V: TRBV28

CDR3: ASSNGQWDTIY
V: TRBV11-3

CDR3: ASSSTGSTYEQY
V: TRBV7-9

CDR3: ASRTISGTLGETQY
V: TRBV5-6

CDR3: ASSSPGQGAVDTQY
V: TRBV28

CDR3: ASSRTTGAYGYT
V: TRBV28

CDR3: ASSQAGTGAGEQY
V: TRBV14

CDR3: ASSFTEHYGYT
V: TRBV28

CDR3: ASRYRDRGNSPLH
V: TRBV27

CDR3: ASSLGSTDTQY
V: TRBV4-1

CDR3: ASSPRGATNEKLF
V: TRBV4-1

CDR3: ASSLDLGGIGANVLT
V: TRBV4-1

CDR3: ASSQRGLAGSSYNEQF
V: TRBV4-2

CDR3: ASSRFIRSRGTATNEKLF
V: TRBV13

CDR3: ASFGGGETQY
V: TRBV27

CDR3: AISESMVAGGRHSYEQY
V: TRBV10-3

CDR3: ASSLAGTASYEQY
V: TRBV5-1

CDR3: ASSFPQGPNYGYT
V: TRBV5-4

CDR3: ASSPTQGTDTQY
V: TRBV11-3

CDR3: AISPSTRLSSGAYNEQF
V: TRBV10-3

CDR3: ASTRGPQNTEAF
V: TRBV7-2

CDR3: ASPVGTETYEQY
V: TRBV6-4

CDR3: ASSEDSRNEKLF
V: TRBV5-1

CDR3: ASSQAGQWIVPNRLGTEAF
V: TRBV4-3